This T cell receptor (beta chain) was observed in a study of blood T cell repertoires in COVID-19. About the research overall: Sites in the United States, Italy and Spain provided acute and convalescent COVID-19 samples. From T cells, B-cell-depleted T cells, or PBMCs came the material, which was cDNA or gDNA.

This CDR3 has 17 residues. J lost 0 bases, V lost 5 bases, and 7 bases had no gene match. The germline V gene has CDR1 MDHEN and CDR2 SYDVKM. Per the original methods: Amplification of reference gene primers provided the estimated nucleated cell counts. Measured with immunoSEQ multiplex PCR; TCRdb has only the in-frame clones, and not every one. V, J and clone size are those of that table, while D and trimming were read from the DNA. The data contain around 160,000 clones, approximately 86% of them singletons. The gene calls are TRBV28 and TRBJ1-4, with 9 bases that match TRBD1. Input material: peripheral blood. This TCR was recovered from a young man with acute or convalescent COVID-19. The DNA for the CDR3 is TGTGCCAGCAGTCCTGGGACAGGGCCCTCAACTAATGAAAAACTGTTTTTT. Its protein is CASSPGTGPSTNEKLFF.